The sequence of this T cell receptor beta chain was determined in a study of memory CD4+ T cells and cytomegalovirus serostatus. Study context: This sample comes from healthy Belgian adults, 8 to 10 CMV seropositive, some 22 seronegative.

Single viable CD3+CD4+CD8-CD45RO+ cells were sorted as the memory CD4+ T cells. CMV serostatus came from serum IgG against pp150, pp28, p38, p52. Study outcomes and limitations: The CMV-associated TCR signature appears largely within the CD4+ memory repertoire.

Note on this clone: Its antigen is unknown. One end of the junction fails to match germline, which may point to a read error.

Using immunoSEQ multiplex PCR, the repertoire was profiled, and TCRdb retains in-frame clones only, with some absent. Of around 88,000 clones detected, about four fifths appear once; the ten largest clones hold 3.6%. Sequenced sample: memory CD4+ T cells from blood. The sequence came from an adult in good health and CMV-seropositive.

CDR3 nucleotides: TGTGCTAGCAGCTCCCTAGCGGGAGAGGGGAATGAGCAGTTCTTC. Its protein product is CASSSLAGEGNEQFF. The chain joins TRBV7-7 to TRBJ2-1; 10 nucleotides agree with TRBD2. CDR3 size: 15 residues. The V gene's germline CDR1 is SSHAT and CDR2 FNYEAQ (reference sequence).